This section outlines one T cell receptor beta chain sequence together with its context. The CDR3 length is 15 residues. Trimming removed 4 bases from V and 1 base from J, with 14 bases in between. The germline V gene has CDR1 SGHRS and CDR2 YFSETQ. This sample is part of a study of blood T cell repertoires in COVID-19. Study overall: Specimens from acute and convalescent COVID-19 originated in the United States, Italy and Spain. Sample material is recorded as cDNA or gDNA derived from T cells, B-cell-depleted T cells, or PBMCs.

In the original processing: Reference gene primers were amplified, and this amplification served to estimate nucleated cell counts. Measured with immunoSEQ multiplex PCR; TCRdb has only the in-frame clones, and not every one. The V and J calls and clone size were taken over from that table, and D and trimming were inferred from the DNA. There are about 81,000 clones in the sample; around 88% occur only once, and about 4.8% lies in the top ten. This TCR was sampled from a woman over 75 with acute or convalescent COVID-19. The sequencing input was peripheral blood. The chain links TRBV5-1 to TRBJ1-1; the D is unclear. The CDR3 DNA sequence: TGCGCCAGCAGCCCGGGGAGAGATGGGAACACTGAAGCTTTCTTT. Residues: CASSPGRDGNTEAFF.